This T cell receptor beta chain was observed in a study of T cell clonality in common variable immunodeficiency. Study observations and caveats: Reportedly, TCR beta sequences from common variable immunodeficiency showed fewer deletions and N-nucleotide insertions. The cause of increased CVID clonality remains unclear without subpopulation sequencing.

CVID subjects had received replacement immunoglobulin for at least one year. This clone was counted at least ten times. Its target is not known. Read coverage stops 3 residues before the CDR3 terminus; the germline J gene supplies the remainder. Germline loops: CDR1 DFQATT, CDR2 SNEGSKA (reference sequence). V was trimmed by 6 bases and J by 1 base, leaving 13 bases between them. This CDR3 is 13 amino acids long. Clones were sequenced by immunoSEQ multiplex PCR, and TCRdb holds only the in-frame ones, with some missing. This sample comprises about 35,000 clones, none seen once only. The source of this sequence is a human donor with common variable immunodeficiency. What was sequenced was peripheral blood mononuclear cells. This chain joins TRBV20-1 and TRBJ2-7, with D possibly matching TRBD1 (6 bases). CDR3 DNA (partial): TGCAGTGCCCGGGACACCCTTTCCTACGAG. This codes for CSARDTLSYE. The CDR3 reads in full as CSARDTLSYEQYF.